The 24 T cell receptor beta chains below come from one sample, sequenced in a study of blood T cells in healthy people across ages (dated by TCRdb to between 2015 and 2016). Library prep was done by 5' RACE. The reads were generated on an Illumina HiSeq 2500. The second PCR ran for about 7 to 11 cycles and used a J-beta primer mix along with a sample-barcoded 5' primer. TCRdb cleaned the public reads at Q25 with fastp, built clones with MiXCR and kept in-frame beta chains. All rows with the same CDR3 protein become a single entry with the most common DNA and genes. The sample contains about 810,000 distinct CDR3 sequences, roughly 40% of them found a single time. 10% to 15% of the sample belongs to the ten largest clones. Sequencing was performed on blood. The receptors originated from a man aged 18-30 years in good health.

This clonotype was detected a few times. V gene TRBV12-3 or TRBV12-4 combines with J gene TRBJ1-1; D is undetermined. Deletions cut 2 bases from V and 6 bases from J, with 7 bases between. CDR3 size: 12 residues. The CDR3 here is CASSLNRAEAFF. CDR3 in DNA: TGTGCCAGCAGTTTAAACCGGGCTGAAGCTTTCTTT.

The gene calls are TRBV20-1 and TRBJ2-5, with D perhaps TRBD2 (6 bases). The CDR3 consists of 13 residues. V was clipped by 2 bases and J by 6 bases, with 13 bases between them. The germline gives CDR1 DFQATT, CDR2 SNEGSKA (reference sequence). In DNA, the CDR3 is TGCAGTGCTAGACTGCTAGCGTTCAAGACCCAGTACTTC. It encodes CSARLLAFKTQYF.

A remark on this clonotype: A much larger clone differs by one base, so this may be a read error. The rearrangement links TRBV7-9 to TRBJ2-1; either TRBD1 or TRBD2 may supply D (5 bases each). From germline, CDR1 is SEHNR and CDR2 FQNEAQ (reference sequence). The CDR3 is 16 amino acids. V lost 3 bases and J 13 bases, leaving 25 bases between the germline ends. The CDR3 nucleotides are TGTGCCAGCAGCTTTTCCTCCGGGGACCTGCCAGAGACCCAGTTCTTC. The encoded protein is CASSFSSGDLPETQFF.

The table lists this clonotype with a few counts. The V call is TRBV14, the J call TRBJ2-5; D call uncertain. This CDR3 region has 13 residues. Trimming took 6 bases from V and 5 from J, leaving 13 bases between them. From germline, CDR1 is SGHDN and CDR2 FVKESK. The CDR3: CASSTHLRETQYF. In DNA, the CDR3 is TGTGCCAGCAGTACCCATTTACGGGAGACCCAGTACTTC.

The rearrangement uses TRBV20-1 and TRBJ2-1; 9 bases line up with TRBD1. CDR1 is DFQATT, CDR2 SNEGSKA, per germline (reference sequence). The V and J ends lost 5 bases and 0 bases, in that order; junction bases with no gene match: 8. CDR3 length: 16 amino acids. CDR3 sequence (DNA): TGCAGTGCTGGTTACAGGGGGCGAAGCTCCTACAATGAGCAGTTCTTC. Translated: CSAGYRGRSSYNEQFF.

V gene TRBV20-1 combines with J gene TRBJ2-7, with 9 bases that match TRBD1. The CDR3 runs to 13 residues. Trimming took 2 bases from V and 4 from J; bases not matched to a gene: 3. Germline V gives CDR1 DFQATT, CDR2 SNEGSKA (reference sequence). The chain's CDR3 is CSARLDRGYEQYF. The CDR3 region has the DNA TGCAGTGCTAGATTGGACAGGGGTTACGAGCAGTACTTC.

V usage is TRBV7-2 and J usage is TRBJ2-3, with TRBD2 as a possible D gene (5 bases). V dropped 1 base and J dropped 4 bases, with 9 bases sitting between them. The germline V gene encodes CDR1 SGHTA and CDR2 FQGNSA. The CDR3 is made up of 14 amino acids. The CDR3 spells CASSLGRTADTQYF. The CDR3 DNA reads TGTGCCAGCAGCTTAGGGAGGACTGCAGATACGCAGTATTTT. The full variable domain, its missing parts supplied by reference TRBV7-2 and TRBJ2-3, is GAGVSQSPSNKVTEKGKDVELRCDPISGHTALYWYRQSLGQGLEFLIYFQGNSAPDKSGLPSDRFSAERTGGSVSTLTIQRTQQEDSAVYLCASSLGRTADTQYFGPGTRLTVL.

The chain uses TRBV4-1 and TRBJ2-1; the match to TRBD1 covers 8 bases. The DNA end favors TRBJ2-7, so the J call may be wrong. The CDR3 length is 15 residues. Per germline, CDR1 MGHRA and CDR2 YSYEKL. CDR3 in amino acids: CASSQDGQGYNEQYF. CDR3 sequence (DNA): TGCGCCAGCAGCCAAGACGGACAGGGCTACAATGAGCAGTACTTC.

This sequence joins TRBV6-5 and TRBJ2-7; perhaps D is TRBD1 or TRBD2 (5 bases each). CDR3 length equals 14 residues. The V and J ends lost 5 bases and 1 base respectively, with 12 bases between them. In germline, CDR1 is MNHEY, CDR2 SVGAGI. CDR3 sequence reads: CASSGGEGSYEQYF. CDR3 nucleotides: TGTGCCAGCAGTGGGGGAGAAGGGTCCTACGAGCAGTACTTC.

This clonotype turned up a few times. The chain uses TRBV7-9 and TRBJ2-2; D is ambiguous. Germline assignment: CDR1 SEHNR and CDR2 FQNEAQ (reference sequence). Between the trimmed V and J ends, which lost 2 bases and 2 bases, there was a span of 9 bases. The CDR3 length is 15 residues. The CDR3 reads CASSLSEANTGELFF. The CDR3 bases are TGTGCCAGCAGCTTATCCGAGGCTAACACCGGGGAGCTGTTTTTT.

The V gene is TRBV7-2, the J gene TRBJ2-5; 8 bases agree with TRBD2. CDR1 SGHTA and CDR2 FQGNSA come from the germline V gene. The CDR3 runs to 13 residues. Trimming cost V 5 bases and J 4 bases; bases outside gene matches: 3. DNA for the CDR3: TGTGCCAGCAGCCGGGGGGGGATAGAGACCCAGTACTTC. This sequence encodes CASSRGGIETQYF.

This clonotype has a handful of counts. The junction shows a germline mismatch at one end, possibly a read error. The CDR3 region has the DNA TGTGCCATCCGTGATGTGGGGGCGCGGTCCTACGAGCAGTACTTC. Protein product: CAIRDVGARSYEQYF. The J gene is TRBJ2-7, the V gene TRBV10-3; tentative D call: TRBD1 (6 bases). The germline gives CDR1 ENHRY, CDR2 SYGVKD. The CDR3 length is 15 residues.

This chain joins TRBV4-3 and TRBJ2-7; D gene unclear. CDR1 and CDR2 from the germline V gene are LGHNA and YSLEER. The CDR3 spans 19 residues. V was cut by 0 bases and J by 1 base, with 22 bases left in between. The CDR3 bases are TGCGCCAGCAGCCAAGACACTTTGTCCAGGACCGTCAATTCCTACGAGCAGTACTTC. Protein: CASSQDTLSRTVNSYEQYF.

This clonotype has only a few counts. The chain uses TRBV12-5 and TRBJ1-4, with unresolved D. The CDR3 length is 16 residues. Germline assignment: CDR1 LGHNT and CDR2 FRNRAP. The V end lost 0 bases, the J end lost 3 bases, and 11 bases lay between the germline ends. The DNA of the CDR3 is TGTGCTAGTGGTTTGGTACGCCGGACTTCTAATGAAAAACTGTTTTTT. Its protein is CASGLVRRTSNEKLFF.

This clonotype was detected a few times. For the CDR3, the DNA is TGCAGCGCTAGAGAACCGGGGACAGGGATCTCTGGGGCCAACGTCCTGACTTTC. The encoded protein is CSAREPGTGISGANVLTF. This chain connects TRBV29-1 to TRBJ2-6; 9 nucleotides line up with TRBD1. The CDR3 consists of 18 residues. The junction had 13 bases not matched to a gene; V was cut back by 7 bases and J by 0 bases. The V gene's germline CDR1 is SQVTM and CDR2 ANQGSEA. Full variable domain (rest looked up from reference TRBV29-1 and TRBJ2-6): SAVISQKPSRDICQRGTSLTIQCQVDSQVTMMFWYRQQPGQSLTLIATANQGSEATYESGFVIDKFPISRPNLTFSTLTVSNMSPEDSSIYLCSAREPGTGISGANVLTFGAGSRLTVL.

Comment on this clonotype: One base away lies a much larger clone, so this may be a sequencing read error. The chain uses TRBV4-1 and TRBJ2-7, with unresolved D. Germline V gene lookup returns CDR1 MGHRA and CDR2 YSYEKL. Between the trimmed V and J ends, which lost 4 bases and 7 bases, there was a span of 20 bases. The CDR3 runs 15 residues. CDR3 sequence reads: CASSPQRVGKGEQYF. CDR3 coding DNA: TGCGCCAGCAGCCCCCAACGGGTGGGTAAGGGTGAGCAGTACTTC.

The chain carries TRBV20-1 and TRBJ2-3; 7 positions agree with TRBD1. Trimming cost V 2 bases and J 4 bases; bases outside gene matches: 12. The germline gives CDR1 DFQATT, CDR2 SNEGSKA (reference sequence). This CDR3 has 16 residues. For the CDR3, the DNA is TGCAGTGCTAGAACGGGTAGACAGGGAGCGGCAGATACGCAGTATTTT. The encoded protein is CSARTGRQGAADTQYF.

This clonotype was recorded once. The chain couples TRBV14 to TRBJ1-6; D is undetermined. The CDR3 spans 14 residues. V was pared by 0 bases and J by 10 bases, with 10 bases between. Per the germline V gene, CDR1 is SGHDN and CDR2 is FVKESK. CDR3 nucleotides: TGTGCCAGCAGCCAAGACGGGTGCTCATCACCCCTCCACTTT. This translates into CASSQDGCSSPLHF.

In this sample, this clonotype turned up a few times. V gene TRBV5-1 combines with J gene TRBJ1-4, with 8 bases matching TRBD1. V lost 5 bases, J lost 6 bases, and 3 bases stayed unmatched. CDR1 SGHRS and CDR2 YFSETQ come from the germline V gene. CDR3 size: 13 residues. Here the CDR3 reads CASRAGQDEKLFF. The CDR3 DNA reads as TGCGCCAGCAGAGCGGGACAGGATGAAAAACTGTTTTTT.

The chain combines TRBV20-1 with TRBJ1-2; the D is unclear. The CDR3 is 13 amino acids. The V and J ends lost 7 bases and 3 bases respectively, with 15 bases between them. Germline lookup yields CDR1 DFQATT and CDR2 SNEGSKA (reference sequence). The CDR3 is CSVPLGYDYGYTF. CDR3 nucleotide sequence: TGCAGTGTTCCCCTTGGGTACGACTATGGCTACACCTTC.

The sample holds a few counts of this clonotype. CDR3 amino acids: CASSEKDSYEQYF. As DNA, the CDR3 is TGTGCCAGCAGTGAAAAGGATTCCTACGAGCAGTACTTC. This chain joins TRBV6-1 and TRBJ2-7; D is undetermined. V lost 2 bases and J lost 1, with 6 bases in between. In germline, CDR1 is MNHNS, CDR2 SASEGT. The CDR3 is made up of 13 amino acids.

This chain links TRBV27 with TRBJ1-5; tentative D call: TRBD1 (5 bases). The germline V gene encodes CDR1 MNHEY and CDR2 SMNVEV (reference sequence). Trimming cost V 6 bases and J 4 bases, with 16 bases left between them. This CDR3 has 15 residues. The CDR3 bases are TGTGCCAGCAGCTCCGGGACTCCTTATAATCAGCCCCAGCATTTT. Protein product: CASSSGTPYNQPQHF.

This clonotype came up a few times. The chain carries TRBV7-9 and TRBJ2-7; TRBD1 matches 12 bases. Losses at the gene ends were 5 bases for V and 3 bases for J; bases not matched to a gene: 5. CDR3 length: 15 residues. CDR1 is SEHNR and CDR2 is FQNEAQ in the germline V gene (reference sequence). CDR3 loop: CASSAGTGGFYEQYF. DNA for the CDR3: TGTGCCAGCAGCGCCGGGACAGGGGGCTTCTACGAGCAGTACTTC.

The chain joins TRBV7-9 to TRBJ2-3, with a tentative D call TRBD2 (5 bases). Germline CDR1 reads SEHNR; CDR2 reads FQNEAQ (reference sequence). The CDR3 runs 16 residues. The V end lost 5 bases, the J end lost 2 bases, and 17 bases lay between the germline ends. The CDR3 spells CASSRLREGPTDTQYF. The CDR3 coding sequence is TGTGCCAGCAGCCGACTACGGGAAGGTCCCACAGATACGCAGTATTTT.